The 2 T cell receptor beta chains reported below all come from one sample, sequenced in a study of CD8 T cells in Susac syndrome. It was with random hexamers that 0.5 to 1 ug RNA was reverse transcribed. MiXCR, run by TCRdb on the immunoSEQ multiplex PCR reads, gives a single entry per CDR3 protein. The sample records fewer than 100,000 distinct CDR3 sequences, more than 85% being singletons. Specimen: CD8+ T cells from PBMCs. The receptors were sampled from a human donor with multiple sclerosis.

The CDR3 region has the DNA TGCGCCAGCAGCCAAGATGGTTATTACGAGCAGTACTTC. This translates into CASSQDGYYEQYF. V is TRBV4-1 and J is TRBJ2-7; D unresolved. The CDR3 is 13 residues long. CDR1 is MGHRA, CDR2 YSYEKL, per germline. V lost 0 bases and J lost 4, with 7 bases in between.

This chain links TRBV24-1 with TRBJ1-1, with D maybe TRBD1 (5 bases). The CDR3 sequence is 14 residues long. The ends were cut back, 4 bases at V and 4 bases at J, with 12 bases in the middle. Germline V gene lookup returns CDR1 KGHDR and CDR2 SFDVKD. The CDR3 is CATSDSTGVTEAFF. CDR3 bases: TGTGCCACCAGTGACTCAACGGGGGTCACTGAAGCTTTCTTT.